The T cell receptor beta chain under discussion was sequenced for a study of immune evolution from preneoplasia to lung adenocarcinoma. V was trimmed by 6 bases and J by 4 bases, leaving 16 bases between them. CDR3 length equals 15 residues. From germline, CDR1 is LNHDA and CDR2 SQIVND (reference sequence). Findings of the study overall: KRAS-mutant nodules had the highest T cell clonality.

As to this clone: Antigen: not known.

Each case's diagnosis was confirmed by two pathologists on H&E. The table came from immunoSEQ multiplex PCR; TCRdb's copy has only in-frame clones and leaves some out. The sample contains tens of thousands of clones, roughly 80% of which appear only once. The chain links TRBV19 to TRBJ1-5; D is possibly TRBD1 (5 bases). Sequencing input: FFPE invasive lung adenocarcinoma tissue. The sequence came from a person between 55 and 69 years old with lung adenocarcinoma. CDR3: CASSAPGLGNQPQHF. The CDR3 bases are TGTGCCAGTAGCGCCCCAGGGTTGGGGAATCAGCCCCAGCATTTT.